This passage covers 24 T cell receptor beta chains from one sample sequenced in a study of T cells in Graves' hyperthyroidism and ophthalmopathy. TCR beta CDR3 sequences were amplified from RNA transcripts. HTBI primers were employed in a first-round RT-PCR of the TCR CDR3. TCRdb reanalysed the multiplex PCR reads using MiXCR and keeps one entry per CDR3 protein. The sample lists about 98,000 distinct CDR3 sequences; roughly 40% were seen once. Sequenced sample: peripheral blood or thyroid tissue (not recorded which). The source is a woman aged 25 to 39 with Graves' hyperthyroidism.

Comments on this clonotype: Germline is not matched at one junction end, which may reflect a read error. The rearrangement links TRBV2 to TRBJ2-2, with TRBD2 as a possible D gene (5 bases). The CDR3 runs 16 residues. The germline V gene encodes CDR1 SNHLY and CDR2 FYNNEI. The CDR3 DNA reads TGTGCCAGCAGTGAGGTACACGCAACGAACACCGGGGAGCTGCTTTTC. Translation: CASSEVHATNTGELLF.

The chain links TRBV5-5 to TRBJ1-2; 7 bases fit TRBD1. There are 13 residues in the CDR3. The germline CDR1 and CDR2 sequences are SGHKS and YYEKEE (reference sequence). J lost 8 bases, V lost 1 base, and 5 bases had no gene match. The CDR3 DNA follows: TGTGCCAGCAGCTTGTGGACAGGTCTGGGCTACACCTTC. This gives the protein CASSLWTGLGYTF.

This clonotype has at least ten counts. The chain is built from TRBV10-3 and TRBJ2-7; the D call may be TRBD1 or TRBD2 (5 bases each). Germline assignment: CDR1 ENHRY and CDR2 SYGVKD. The CDR3 loop spans 14 amino acids. V lost 7 bases and J 6 bases, leaving 19 bases between the germline ends. The CDR3 DNA reads as TGTGCCATCACGCCTGAGTTAGGGACCCGCGAGCAGTACTTC. It codes for CAITPELGTREQYF.

This chain joins TRBV19 and TRBJ1-2; tentative D call: TRBD1 (5 bases). Between the trimmed V and J ends, which lost 4 bases and 7 bases, there was a span of 13 bases. Per germline, CDR1 LNHDA and CDR2 SQIVND (reference sequence). CDR3 length: 13 residues. The CDR3 DNA reads TGTGCCAGTAGTACCAGGGCGCTCGGTGGCTACACCTTC. Its translation is CASSTRALGGYTF.

This clonotype was counted at least ten times. This chain uses TRBV7-2 with TRBJ1-1; D unclear. The CDR3 consists of 13 residues. The germline V gene encodes CDR1 SGHTA and CDR2 FQGNSA. V lost 6 bases and J lost 0, with 8 bases in between. This CDR3 is CASSRSVNTEAFF. In nucleotides, the CDR3 is TGTGCCAGCAGTCGGAGTGTGAACACTGAAGCTTTCTTT.

This clonotype showed up just a few times. This sequence may be a read error, since a much larger clone differs from it by one base. This chain connects TRBV6-6 to TRBJ2-2, with D maybe TRBD2 (6 bases). This CDR3 contains 15 residues. Germline CDR1 is MNHNY and CDR2 is SVGAGI (reference sequence). Here the CDR3 DNA reads TGTGCCAGCAGTTACCAGCTGTCTAACACCGGGGGGCTGTTTTTT. Translation: CASSYQLSNTGGLFF.

This clonotype occurred many times. The CDR3 nucleotides read TGCGCCAGCAGCCCCTCTCCCGGTAGTCCCTCCTACGAGCAGTACTTC. This sequence encodes CASSPSPGSPSYEQYF. The genes are TRBV4-1 and TRBJ2-7; D is undetermined. The germline V and J ends were trimmed by 4 bases and 0 bases, with 16 bases remaining between them. The length of the CDR3 is 16 residues. Per the germline V gene, CDR1 is MGHRA and CDR2 is YSYEKL.

This clonotype was seen many times. The chain combines TRBV6-6 with TRBJ1-5, with D perhaps matching TRBD1 (5 bases). Per the germline V gene, CDR1 is MNHNY and CDR2 is SVGAGI (reference sequence). V was cut by 10 bases and J by 3 bases, with 10 bases left in between. This CDR3 comprises 12 residues. Here the CDR3 reads CATDRDNQPQHF. CDR3 in DNA: TGTGCCACCGACAGAGACAATCAGCCCCAGCATTTT.

As regards this clonotype: The CDR3 end shows no conserved phenylalanine or tryptophan, and so a read error is likely. It is unclear where the CDR3 begins or ends on the DNA, so no DNA is shown, and the CDR3 is as TCRdb lists it. The gene calls are TRBV7-2 and TRBJ1-3; the table calls TRBD1, which could not be checked here. The CDR3 is 9 residues long, ends included. From germline, CDR1 is SGHTA and CDR2 FQGNSA. The CDR3 sequence: CASSPGQTL.

Ten or more counts support this clonotype. The gene calls are TRBV30 and TRBJ1-1; no clear D. This CDR3 contains 12 residues. CDR1 is GTSNPN, CDR2 SVGIG, per germline (reference sequence). Trimming pared 4 bases from V and 2 bases from J, leaving 8 bases between. The CDR3 sequence is CAWTRINTEAFF. Written as DNA, the CDR3 is TGTGCCTGGACTAGGATTAACACTGAAGCTTTCTTT. Combining the CDR3 with reference TRBV30 and TRBJ1-1 gives the whole variable domain SQTIHQWPATLVQPVGSPLSLECTVEGTSNPNLYWYRQAAGRGLQLLFYSVGIGQISSEVPQNLSASRPQDRQFILSSKKLLLSDSGFYLCAWTRINTEAFFGQGTRLTVV.

There are many counts of this clonotype. The rearrangement joins TRBV2 to TRBJ2-2; D is ambiguous. The V end was cut by 0 bases, the J end by 3 bases, with 14 bases between. CDR3 length: 17 amino acids. Germline V gene sequence: CDR1 SNHLY, CDR2 FYNNEI. The CDR3 DNA sequence: TGTGCCAGCAGTGAAGCGCTTCAACAGTCGGACACCGGGGAGCTGTTTTTT. Amino acid sequence: CASSEALQQSDTGELFF.

The table lists this clonotype with many counts. The gene calls are TRBV12-3 or TRBV12-4 and TRBJ1-1; D unclear. The CDR3 contains 14 residues. V was cut by 7 bases and J by 5 bases, with 17 bases left in between. The CDR3: CASKPGGSRTEAFF. For the CDR3, the DNA is TGTGCCAGCAAGCCCGGTGGATCAAGGACTGAAGCTTTCTTT.

Points on this clonotype: Relative to the germline gene, one junction end is altered; a read error may explain this. This chain uses TRBV6-6 with TRBJ2-7, with 8 bases fitting TRBD1. Per germline, CDR1 MNHNY and CDR2 SVGAGI (reference sequence). The CDR3 contains 13 residues. The DNA of the CDR3 is TGTGCCATCAGTCGACAGGGGACGTACGAGCAGTACTTC. This encodes CAISRQGTYEQYF.

This clonotype was detected many times. The chain uses TRBV7-2 and TRBJ2-7; D gene ambiguous. V lost 0 bases to trimming and J lost 6 bases, with 18 bases between them. Looked up from germline, CDR1 is SGHTA and CDR2 is FQGNSA. This CDR3 region has 16 residues. CDR3 region: CASSLAVLVGIREQYF. The CDR3 DNA sequence: TGTGCCAGCAGCTTAGCGGTCCTCGTAGGGATCCGCGAGCAGTACTTC.

This sequence joins TRBV7-2 and TRBJ2-5, with D perhaps matching TRBD2 (5 bases). V was clipped by 6 bases and J by 7 bases, with 21 bases between them. The CDR3 is 15 amino acids. Germline V gene sequence: CDR1 SGHTA, CDR2 FQGNSA. CDR3 region: CASRAEAGWMGTQYF. In nucleotides, the CDR3 is TGTGCCAGCAGGGCTGAGGCGGGCTGGATGGGGACCCAGTACTTC.

In regard to this clonotype: The conserved closing phenylalanine or tryptophan is absent in this CDR3, likely reflecting a read error. This chain connects TRBV15 to TRBJ2-7; 10 bases match TRBD1. Per germline, CDR1 LNHNV and CDR2 YYDKDF (reference sequence). This CDR3 spans 15 amino acids. With V trimmed by 5 bases and J by 0 bases, 4 bases remained unmatched. The CDR3 sequence is CATSAGTGASYEQYC. The CDR3 nucleotides are TGTGCCACCAGCGCCGGGACAGGGGCCTCCTACGAGCAGTACTGC.

Ten or more counts support this clonotype. The J gene is TRBJ2-7, the V gene TRBV6-5, with no clear D. This CDR3 spans 13 amino acids. Trimming cost V 5 bases and J 7 bases, with 15 bases left between them. From germline, CDR1 is MNHEY and CDR2 SVGAGI. The CDR3 is CASSEASFEEQYF. DNA of the CDR3: TGTGCCAGCAGTGAAGCTTCGTTCGAGGAGCAGTACTTC.

This chain links TRBV15 with TRBJ2-5, with D perhaps being TRBD1 or TRBD2 (6 bases each). The CDR3 contains 17 residues. Per the germline V gene, CDR1 is LNHNV and CDR2 is YYDKDF (reference sequence). V was shortened by 3 bases and J by 2 bases, with 19 bases between the two germline ends. The CDR3 DNA sequence: TGTGCCACCAGCAGCCACCCGGGGGCAGTCTATCAAGAGACCCAGTACTTC. Protein: CATSSHPGAVYQETQYF.

This clonotype showed up many times. The chain joins TRBV7-9 to TRBJ1-2; TRBD1 might be the D (6 bases). The CDR3 contains 14 residues. From germline, CDR1 is SEHNR and CDR2 FQNEAQ (reference sequence). The V gene lost 5 bases and the J gene lost 4 bases, with 14 bases spanning the gap. The CDR3 DNA is TGTGCCAGCAGCCCGACGGGGGCCGTCTATGGCTACACCTTC. Residues: CASSPTGAVYGYTF. Drawing the rest from reference TRBV7-9 and TRBJ1-2, the complete variable domain is DTGVSQNPRHKITKRGQNVTFRCDPISEHNRLYWYRQTLGQGPEFLTYFQNEAQLEKSRLLSDRFSAERPKGSFSTLEIQRTEQGDSAMYLCASSPTGAVYGYTFGSGTRLTVV.

The chain combines TRBV12-3 or TRBV12-4 with TRBJ1-6; TRBD1 is a possible D gene (5 bases). The CDR3 covers 14 residues. V lost 6 bases, J lost 9 bases, and 15 bases lay in between. The CDR3 coding sequence is TGTGCCAGCAGCCCACCCTGGGGCACTTCACCCCTCCACTTT. Its protein product is CASSPPWGTSPLHF.

A few counts support this clonotype. The genes are TRBV4-1 and TRBJ2-2; 12 bases map to TRBD2. The V gene end was trimmed by 3 bases and the J gene end by 4 bases; junction bases not matched to a gene: 3. This CDR3 has 16 residues. Germline CDR1 MGHRA, CDR2 YSYEKL. The CDR3 nucleotides are TGCGCCAGCAGCCAGCTAGCGGGAGGGGGCACCGGGGAGCTGTTTTTT. This encodes CASSQLAGGGTGELFF.

In this sample, this clonotype turned up a few times. This chain uses TRBV6-5 with TRBJ1-1; D gene uncertain. Trimming took off 4 bases at V and 3 bases at J, with 12 bases between the two ends. The germline gives CDR1 MNHEY, CDR2 SVGAGI. CDR3 size: 14 residues. The CDR3 is CASSFTRLHTEAFF. The CDR3 DNA is TGTGCCAGCAGTTTCACACGGCTCCACACTGAAGCTTTCTTT.

V gene TRBV7-8 combines with J gene TRBJ1-6; no firm D call. This CDR3 is 14 amino acids long. Germline loops: CDR1 SGHVS, CDR2 FQNEAQ. The germline V and J ends were trimmed by 2 bases and 10 bases, with 12 bases remaining between them. The CDR3, as DNA: TGTGCCAGCAGCTTACAAGCTATCTTCTCACCCCTCCACTTT. Protein product: CASSLQAIFSPLHF.

The chain employs TRBV10-3 and TRBJ1-3; D perhaps matches TRBD1 (5 bases). V lost 6 bases and J lost 0, with 18 bases in between. This CDR3 has 17 amino acids. The germline V gene encodes CDR1 ENHRY and CDR2 SYGVKD. CDR3 DNA sequence: TGTGCCATCAGCTCAAGCTCGGGACGGAACTCTGGAAACACCATATATTTT. Translation: CAISSSSGRNSGNTIYF.